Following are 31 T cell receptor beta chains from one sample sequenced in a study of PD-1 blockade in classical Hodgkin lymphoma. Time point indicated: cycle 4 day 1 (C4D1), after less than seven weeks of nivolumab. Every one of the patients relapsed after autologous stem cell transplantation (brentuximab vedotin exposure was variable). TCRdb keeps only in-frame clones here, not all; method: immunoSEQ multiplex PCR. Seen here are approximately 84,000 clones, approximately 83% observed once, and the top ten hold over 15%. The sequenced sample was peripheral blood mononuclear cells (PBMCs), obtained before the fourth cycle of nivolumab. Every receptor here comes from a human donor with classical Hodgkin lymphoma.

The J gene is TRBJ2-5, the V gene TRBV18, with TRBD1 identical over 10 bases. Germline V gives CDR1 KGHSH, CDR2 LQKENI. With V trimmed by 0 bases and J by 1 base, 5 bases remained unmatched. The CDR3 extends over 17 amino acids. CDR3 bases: TGTGCCAGCTCACCACCGGGGTGGACAGGGGGCCAAGAGACCCAGTACTTC. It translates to CASSPPGWTGGQETQYF.

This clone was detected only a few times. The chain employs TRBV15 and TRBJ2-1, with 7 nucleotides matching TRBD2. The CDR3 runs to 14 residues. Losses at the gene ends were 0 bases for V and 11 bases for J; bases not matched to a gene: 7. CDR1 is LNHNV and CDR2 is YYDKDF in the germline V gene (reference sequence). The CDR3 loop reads CATSREASGEQQFF. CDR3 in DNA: TGTGCCACCAGCAGAGAGGCTAGCGGTGAGCAGCAGTTCTTC.

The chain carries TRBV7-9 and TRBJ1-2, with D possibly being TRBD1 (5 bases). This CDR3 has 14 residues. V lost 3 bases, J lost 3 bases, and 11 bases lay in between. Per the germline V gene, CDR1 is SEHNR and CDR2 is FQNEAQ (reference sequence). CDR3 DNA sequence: TGTGCCAGCAGCTTGACCTTGGGGGACTATGGCTACACCTTC. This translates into CASSLTLGDYGYTF.

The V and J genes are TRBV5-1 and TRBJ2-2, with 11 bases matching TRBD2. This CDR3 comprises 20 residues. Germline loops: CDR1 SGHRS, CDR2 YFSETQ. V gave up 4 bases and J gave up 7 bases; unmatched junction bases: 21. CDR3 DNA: TGCGCCAGCAGCACCGGGACAGGTGCCTATAGCGGGAGGGCCGGCGGGGAGCTGTTTTTT. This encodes CASSTGTGAYSGRAGGELFF.

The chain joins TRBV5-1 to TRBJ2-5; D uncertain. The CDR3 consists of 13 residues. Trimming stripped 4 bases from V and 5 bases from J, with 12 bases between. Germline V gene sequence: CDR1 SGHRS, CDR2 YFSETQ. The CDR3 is CASSKGGRETQYF. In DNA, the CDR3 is TGCGCCAGCAGCAAGGGTGGGCGGGAGACCCAGTACTTC. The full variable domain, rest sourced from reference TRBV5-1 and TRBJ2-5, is KAGVTQTPRYLIKTRGQQVTLSCSPISGHRSVSWYQQTPGQGLQFLFEYFSETQRNKGNFPGRFSGRQFSNSRSEMNVSTLELGDSALYLCASSKGGRETQYFGPGTRLLVL.

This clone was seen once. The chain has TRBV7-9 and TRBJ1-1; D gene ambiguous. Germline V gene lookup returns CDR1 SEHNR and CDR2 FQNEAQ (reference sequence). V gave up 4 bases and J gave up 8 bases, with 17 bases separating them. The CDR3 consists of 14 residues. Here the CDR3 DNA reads TGTGCCAGCAGCTCCCTTGGGCCCTGGTCGGAAGCTTTCTTT. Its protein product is CASSSLGPWSEAFF.

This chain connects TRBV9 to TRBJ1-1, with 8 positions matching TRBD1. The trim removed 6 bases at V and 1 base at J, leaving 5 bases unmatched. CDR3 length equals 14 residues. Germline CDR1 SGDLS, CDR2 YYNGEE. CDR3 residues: CASNKGTGNTEAFF. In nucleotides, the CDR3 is TGTGCCAGCAATAAGGGGACAGGGAACACTGAAGCTTTCTTT.

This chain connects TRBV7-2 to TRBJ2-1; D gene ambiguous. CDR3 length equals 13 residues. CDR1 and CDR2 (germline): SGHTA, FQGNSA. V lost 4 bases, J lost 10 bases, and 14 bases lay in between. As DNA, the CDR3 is TGTGCCAGCAGCTCCGGATGGGCCCTGGAGCAGTTCTTC. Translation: CASSSGWALEQFF.

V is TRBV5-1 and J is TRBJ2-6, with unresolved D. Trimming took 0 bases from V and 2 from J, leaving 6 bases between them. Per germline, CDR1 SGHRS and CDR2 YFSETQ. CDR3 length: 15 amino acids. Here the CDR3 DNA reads TGCGCCAGCAGCTTGGTACTCGCTGGGGCCAACGTCCTGACTTTC. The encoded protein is CASSLVLAGANVLTF.

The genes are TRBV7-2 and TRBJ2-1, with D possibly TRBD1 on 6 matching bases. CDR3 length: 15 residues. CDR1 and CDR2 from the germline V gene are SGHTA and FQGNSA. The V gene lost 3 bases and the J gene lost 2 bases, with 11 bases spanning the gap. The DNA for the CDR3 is TGTGCCAGCAGCTTCGACAGGTTCACCTACAATGAGCAGTTCTTC. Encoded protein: CASSFDRFTYNEQFF.

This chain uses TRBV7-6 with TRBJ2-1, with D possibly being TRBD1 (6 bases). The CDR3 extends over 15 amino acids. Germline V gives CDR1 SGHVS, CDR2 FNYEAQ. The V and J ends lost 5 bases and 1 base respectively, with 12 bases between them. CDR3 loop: CASSLWQGSYNEQFF. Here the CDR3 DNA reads TGTGCCAGCAGCCTTTGGCAGGGGTCCTACAATGAGCAGTTCTTC.

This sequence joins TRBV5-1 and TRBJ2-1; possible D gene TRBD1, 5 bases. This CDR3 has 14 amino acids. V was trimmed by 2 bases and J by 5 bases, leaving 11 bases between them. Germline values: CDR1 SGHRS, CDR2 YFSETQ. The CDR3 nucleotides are TGCGCCAGCAGCTTACAGGCCCAGGACAATGAGCAGTTCTTC. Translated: CASSLQAQDNEQFF.

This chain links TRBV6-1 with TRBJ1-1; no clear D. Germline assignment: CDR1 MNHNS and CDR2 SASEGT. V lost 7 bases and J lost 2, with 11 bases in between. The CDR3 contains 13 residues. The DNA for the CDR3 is TGTGCCAGCAAAAGCCGACCAAACACTGAAGCTTTCTTT. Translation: CASKSRPNTEAFF.

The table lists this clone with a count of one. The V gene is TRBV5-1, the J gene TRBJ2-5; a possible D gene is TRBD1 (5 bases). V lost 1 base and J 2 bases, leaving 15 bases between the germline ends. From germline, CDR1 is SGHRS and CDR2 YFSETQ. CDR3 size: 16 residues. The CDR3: CASSLSGNQGQETQYF. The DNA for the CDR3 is TGCGCCAGCAGCTTGAGTGGGAACCAGGGTCAAGAGACCCAGTACTTC.

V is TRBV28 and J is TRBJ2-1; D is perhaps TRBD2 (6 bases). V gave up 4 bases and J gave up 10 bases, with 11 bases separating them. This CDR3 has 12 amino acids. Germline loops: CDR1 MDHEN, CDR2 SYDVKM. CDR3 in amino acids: CASSSYGGEQFF. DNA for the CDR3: TGTGCCAGCAGTTCCTACGGGGGAGAGCAGTTCTTC.

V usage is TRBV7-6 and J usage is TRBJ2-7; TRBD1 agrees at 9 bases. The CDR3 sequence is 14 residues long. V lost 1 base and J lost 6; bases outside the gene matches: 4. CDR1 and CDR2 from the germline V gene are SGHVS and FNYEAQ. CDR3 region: CASSLGQGGAEQYF. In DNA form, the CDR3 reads TGTGCCAGCAGCTTAGGACAGGGGGGCGCCGAGCAGTACTTC.

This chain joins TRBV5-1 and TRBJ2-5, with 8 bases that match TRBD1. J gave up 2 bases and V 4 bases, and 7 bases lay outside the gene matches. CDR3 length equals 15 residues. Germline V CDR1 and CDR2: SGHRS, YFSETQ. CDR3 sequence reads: CASSGRDRQQETQYF. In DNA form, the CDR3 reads TGCGCCAGCAGCGGCCGGGACAGGCAACAAGAGACCCAGTACTTC.

The CDR3 sequence is CASSLVSRSEAFF. The CDR3 DNA follows: TGCGCCAGCAGCTTGGTCAGTCGTAGTGAAGCTTTCTTT. The chain employs TRBV5-1 and TRBJ1-1; D unresolved. The V end was cut by 0 bases, the J end by 7 bases, with 10 bases between. The CDR3 sequence is 13 residues long. The V gene's germline CDR1 is SGHRS and CDR2 YFSETQ.

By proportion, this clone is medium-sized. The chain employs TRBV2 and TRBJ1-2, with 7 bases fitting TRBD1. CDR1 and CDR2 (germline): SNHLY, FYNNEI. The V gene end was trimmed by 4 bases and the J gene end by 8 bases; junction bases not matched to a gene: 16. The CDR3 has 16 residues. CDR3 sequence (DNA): TGTGCCAGCAGTGGGCAGATAGACAGGGAAACTCACGGCTACACCTTC. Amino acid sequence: CASSGQIDRETHGYTF.

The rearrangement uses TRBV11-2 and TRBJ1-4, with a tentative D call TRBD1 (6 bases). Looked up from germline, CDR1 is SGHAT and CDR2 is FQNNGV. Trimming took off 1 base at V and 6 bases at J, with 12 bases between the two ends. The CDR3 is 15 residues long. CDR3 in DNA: TGTGCCAGCAGCTTAGGCCGCAGGGGCCATGAAAAACTGTTTTTT. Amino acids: CASSLGRRGHEKLFF.

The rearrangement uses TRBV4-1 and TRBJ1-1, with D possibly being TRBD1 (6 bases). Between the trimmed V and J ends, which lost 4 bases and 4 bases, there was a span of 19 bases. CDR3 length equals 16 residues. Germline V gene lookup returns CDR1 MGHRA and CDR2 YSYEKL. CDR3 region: CASSPRGGGGRTEAFF. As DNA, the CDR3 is TGCGCCAGCAGCCCGAGGGGGGGCGGAGGGCGCACTGAAGCTTTCTTT.

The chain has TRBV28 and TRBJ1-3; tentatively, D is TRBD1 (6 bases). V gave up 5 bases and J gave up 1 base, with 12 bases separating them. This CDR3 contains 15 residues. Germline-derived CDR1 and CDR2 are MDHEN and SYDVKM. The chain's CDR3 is CASSTRGVSGNTIYF. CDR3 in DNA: TGTGCCAGCAGTACCAGGGGCGTATCTGGAAACACCATATATTTT.

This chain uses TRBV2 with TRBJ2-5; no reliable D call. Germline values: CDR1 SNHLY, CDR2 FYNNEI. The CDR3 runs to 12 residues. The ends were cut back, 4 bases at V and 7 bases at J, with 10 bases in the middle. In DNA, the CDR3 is TGTGCCAGCAGTGCGGATACTGGGACCCAGTACTTC. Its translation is CASSADTGTQYF.

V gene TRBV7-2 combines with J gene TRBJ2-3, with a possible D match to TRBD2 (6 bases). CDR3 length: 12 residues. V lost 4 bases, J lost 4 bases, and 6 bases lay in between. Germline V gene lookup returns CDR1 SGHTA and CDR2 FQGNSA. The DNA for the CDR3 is TGTGCCAGCAGCTCTAGCGCAGATACGCAGTATTTT. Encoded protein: CASSSSADTQYF. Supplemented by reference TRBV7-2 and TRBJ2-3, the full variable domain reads GAGVSQSPSNKVTEKGKDVELRCDPISGHTALYWYRQSLGQGLEFLIYFQGNSAPDKSGLPSDRFSAERTGGSVSTLTIQRTQQEDSAVYLCASSSSADTQYFGPGTRLTVL.

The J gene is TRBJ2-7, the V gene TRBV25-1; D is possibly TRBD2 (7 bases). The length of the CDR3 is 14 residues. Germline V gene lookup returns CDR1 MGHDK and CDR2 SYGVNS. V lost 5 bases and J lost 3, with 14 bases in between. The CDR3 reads CASSLGGGSYEQYF. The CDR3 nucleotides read TGTGCCAGCAGTTTGGGGGGCGGGAGCTACGAGCAGTACTTC.

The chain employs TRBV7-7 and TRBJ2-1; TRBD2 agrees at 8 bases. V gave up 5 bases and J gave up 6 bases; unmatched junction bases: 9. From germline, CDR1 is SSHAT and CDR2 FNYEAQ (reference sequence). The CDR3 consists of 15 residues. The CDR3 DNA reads TGTGCCAGCAGCAAGGGAACTAGCGGTAGCAATGAGCAGTTCTTC. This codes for CASSKGTSGSNEQFF.

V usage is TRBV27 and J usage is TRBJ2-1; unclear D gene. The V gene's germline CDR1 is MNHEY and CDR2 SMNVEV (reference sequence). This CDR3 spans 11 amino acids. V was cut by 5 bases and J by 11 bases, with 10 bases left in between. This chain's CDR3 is CASSLDTQQFF. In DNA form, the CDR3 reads TGTGCCAGCAGTCTAGACACTCAGCAGTTCTTC.

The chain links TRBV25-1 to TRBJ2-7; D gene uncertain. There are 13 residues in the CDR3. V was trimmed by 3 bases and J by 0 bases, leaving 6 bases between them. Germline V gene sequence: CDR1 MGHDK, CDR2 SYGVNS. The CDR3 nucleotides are TGTGCCAGCAGTGATGCAGGCTCCTACGAGCAGTACTTC. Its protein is CASSDAGSYEQYF.

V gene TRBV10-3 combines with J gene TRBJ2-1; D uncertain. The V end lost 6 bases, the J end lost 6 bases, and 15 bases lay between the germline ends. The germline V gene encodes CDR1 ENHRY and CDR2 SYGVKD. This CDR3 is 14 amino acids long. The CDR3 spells CAISPLSGVNEQFF. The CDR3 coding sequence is TGTGCCATCAGCCCCTTATCAGGAGTCAATGAGCAGTTCTTC.

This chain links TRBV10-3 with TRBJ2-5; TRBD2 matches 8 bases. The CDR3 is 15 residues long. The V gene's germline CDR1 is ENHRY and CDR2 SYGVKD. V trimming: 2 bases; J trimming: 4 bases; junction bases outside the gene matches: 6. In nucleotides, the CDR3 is TGTGCCATCAGTGAGGTTGGGACTAGTACAGAGACCCAGTACTTC. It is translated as CAISEVGTSTETQYF.

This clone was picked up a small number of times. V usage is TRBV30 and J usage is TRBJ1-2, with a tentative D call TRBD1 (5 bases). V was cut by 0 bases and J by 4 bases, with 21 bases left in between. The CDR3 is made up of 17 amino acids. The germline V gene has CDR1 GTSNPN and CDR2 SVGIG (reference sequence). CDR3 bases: TGTGCCTGGAGTGTACCAAGGGGCCCGGCTTTGGGCTATGGCTACACCTTC. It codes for CAWSVPRGPALGYGYTF.